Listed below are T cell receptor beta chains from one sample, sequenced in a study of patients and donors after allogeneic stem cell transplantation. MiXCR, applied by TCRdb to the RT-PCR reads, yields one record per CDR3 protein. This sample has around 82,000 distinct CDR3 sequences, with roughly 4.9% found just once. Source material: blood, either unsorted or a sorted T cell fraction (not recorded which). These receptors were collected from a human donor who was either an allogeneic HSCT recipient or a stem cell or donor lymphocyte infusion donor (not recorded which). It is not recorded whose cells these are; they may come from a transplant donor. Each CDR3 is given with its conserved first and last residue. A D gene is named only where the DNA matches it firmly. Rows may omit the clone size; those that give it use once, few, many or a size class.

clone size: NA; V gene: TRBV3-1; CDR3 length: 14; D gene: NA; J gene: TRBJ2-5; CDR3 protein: CASSQDRGEETQYF; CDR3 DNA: TGTGCCAGCAGCCAAGATCGTGGAGAAGAGACCCAGTACTTC
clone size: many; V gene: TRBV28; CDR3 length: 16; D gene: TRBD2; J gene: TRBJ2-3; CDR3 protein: CASSSRHSGRFNTQYF; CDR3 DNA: TGTGCCAGCAGTTCCCGCCATAGCGGGAGATTCAATACGCAGTATTTT
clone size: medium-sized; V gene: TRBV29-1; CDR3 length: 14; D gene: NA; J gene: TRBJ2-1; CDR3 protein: CSAAQGGGGNEQFF; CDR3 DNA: TGCAGCGCCGCCCAGGGGGGAGGAGGTAATGAGCAGTTCTTC
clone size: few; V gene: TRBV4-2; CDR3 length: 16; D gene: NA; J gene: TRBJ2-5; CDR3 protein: CASSQDGARVGETQYF; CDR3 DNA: TGTGCCAGCAGCCAAGATGGAGCCAGGGTCGGAGAGACCCAGTACTTC
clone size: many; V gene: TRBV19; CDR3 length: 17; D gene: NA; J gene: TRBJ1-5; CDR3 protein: CASSRDGEWGLDQPQHF; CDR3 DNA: TGTGCCAGTAGCCGGGACGGTGAATGGGGACTGGACCAGCCCCAGCATTTT
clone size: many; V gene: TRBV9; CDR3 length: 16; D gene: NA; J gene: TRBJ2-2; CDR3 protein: CASSVGIAVNTGELFF; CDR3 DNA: TGTGCCAGCAGCGTAGGAATAGCGGTTAACACCGGGGAGCTGTTTTTT
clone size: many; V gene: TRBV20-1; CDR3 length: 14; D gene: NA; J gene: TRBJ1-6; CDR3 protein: CSARDPRSNSPLHF; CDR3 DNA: TGCAGTGCTAGAGATCCCCGATCGAATTCACCCCTCCACTTT
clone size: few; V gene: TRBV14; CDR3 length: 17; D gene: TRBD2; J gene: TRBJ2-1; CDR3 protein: CASSPLPGLAGEGEQFF; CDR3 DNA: TGTGCCAGCAGCCCTCTTCCGGGACTAGCGGGAGAAGGTGAGCAGTTCTTC
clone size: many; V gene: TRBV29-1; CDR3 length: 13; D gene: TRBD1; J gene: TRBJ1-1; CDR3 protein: CSGETGGNSEAFF; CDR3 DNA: TGCAGCGGAGAGACAGGGGGAAACTCTGAAGCTTTCTTT
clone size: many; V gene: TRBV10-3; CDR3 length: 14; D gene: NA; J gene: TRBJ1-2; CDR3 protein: CAISEGGLNYGYTF; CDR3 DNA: TGTGCCATCAGTGAGGGGGGGCTTAACTATGGCTACACCTTC
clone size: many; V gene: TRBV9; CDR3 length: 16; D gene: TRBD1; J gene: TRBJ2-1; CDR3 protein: CASSPPDRAHYNEQFF; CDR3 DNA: TGTGCCAGCAGCCCCCCGGACAGGGCTCATTACAATGAGCAGTTCTTC
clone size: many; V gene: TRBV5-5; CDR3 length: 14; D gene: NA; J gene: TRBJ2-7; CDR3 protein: CASSLDPLNYEQYF; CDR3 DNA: TGTGCCAGCAGCTTAGACCCCCTCAATTACGAGCAGTACTTC
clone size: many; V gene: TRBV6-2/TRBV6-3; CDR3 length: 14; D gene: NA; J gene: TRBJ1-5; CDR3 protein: CASSSGGLNQPQHF; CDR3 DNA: TGTGCCAGCAGTTCAGGCGGCTTAAATCAGCCCCAGCATTTT
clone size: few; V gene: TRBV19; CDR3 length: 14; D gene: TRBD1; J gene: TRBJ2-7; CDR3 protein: CASSRTGTNYEQYF; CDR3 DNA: TGTGCCAGTAGTAGGACAGGGACGAACTACGAGCAGTACTTC